This entry describes one T cell receptor beta chain. Its specific antigen is unknown. Base qualities are not at hand, and no much larger clone is one base apart. The sample is drawn from a study of early T cells in non-severe SARS-CoV-2 infection (dated by TCRdb to the early 2020s). A note on the overall study: Because TCR sequencing relied on bulk RNA taken from unsorted whole blood, pairing of alpha and beta chains was not possible. On the study overall, not on this receptor specifically: VDJdb matching was skewed toward anti-spike CD8 responses and likely underestimated virus-specific expansions by missing private and CD4 specificities.

Set within a cohort of healthcare workers in London, UK, this nested case-control study involved weekly PCR testing of nasopharyngeal swabs along with blood sampling. Healthcare workers were enrolled in the week of the UK lockdown, from 23 to 31 March 2020, and were followed every week for up to roughly 15 weeks. The library was produced with 5' RACE. Sequencing was carried out with a NextSeq 500. To correct for sequencing error and PCR bias, the TCR library protocol tagged individual cDNA molecules with unique molecular identifiers. Both TCR alpha and beta chains were sequenced, and tight co-correlation was observed between alpha and beta sequence abundances in each sample. On the study's bioinformatics: V gene, J gene and CDR3 annotation of TCR sequences was performed with Decombinator V4. TCRs were defined as expanded if a significant change between any two time points was detected under a Poisson model with p below 0.0001. TCR abundances were normalised to the total number of TCRs sequenced in each sample and reported as counts per million. TRAV1-2 paired with TRAJ12, TRAJ20 or TRAJ33 defined MAIT TCRs, while TRAV10 paired with TRAJ18 defined iNKT TCRs. VDJdb, accessed 1 November 2021, was searched for CMV, EBV and SARS-CoV-2 annotated TCRs, excluding TCRs annotated for multiple antigens. The raw public data were reprocessed by TCRdb itself: fastp quality trimming at Q25, MiXCR clonotype calling, in-frame beta chains only. All rows with the same CDR3 protein become a single entry with the most common DNA and genes. Clone size and V and J calls follow TCRdb, not the original study. The sample table holds fewer than 75,000 distinct CDR3 sequences, of which 20% to 25% were seen once. The leading ten clones occupy 16% of the sample.

CDR1 is given as LGHDT and CDR2 as YNNKEL, both from the germline V gene (reference sequence). The cysteine opens and the phenylalanine closes a CDR3 of 16 amino acids. Here the CDR3 DNA is all that survives: 48 bases in frame from base 1. V is pared back by 5 bases and J by 3 bases, with 16 bases lying between the germline termini. The receptor chain draws on TRBV3-1 and TRBJ2-2; TRBD2 might be the D gene, on 6 matching bases. This material consisted of whole blood, taken at baseline. The origin of this receptor is an adult who was a healthcare worker with PCR-confirmed SARS-CoV-2 infection or an uninfected control (not recorded which). CDR3 region: CASSFRGGVDTGELFF. The nucleotide sequence is TGTGCCAGCAGCTTCCGAGGCGGGGTTGACACCGGGGAGCTGTTTTTT.